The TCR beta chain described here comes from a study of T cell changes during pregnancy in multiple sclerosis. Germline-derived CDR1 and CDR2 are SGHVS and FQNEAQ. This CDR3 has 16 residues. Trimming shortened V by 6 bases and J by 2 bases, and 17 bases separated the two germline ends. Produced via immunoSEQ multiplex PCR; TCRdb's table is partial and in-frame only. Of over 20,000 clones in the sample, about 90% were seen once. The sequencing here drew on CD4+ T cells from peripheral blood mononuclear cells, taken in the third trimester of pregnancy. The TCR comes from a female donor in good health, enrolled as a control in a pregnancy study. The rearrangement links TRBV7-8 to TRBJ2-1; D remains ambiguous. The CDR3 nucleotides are TGTGCCAGCAGACCTTTACTTCTCCCGACCTACAATGAGCAGTTCTTC. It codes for CASRPLLLPTYNEQFF.